The rows below give T cell receptor beta chains drawn from one sample of a study of cytomegalovirus exposure and HLA in healthy donors. The data were produced by immunoSEQ multiplex PCR, yet TCRdb's version contains in-frame clones alone and is incomplete. The table has 95,000 to 150,000 clones, about 81% seen once. Sample: PBMCs. Receptors originate from a woman under 40 in good health and CMV-seronegative. Each CDR3 is given with its conserved first and last residue. The order of the fields is J gene, V gene, clone size, D gene, CDR3 protein, CDR3 DNA. D genes are given only for firm matches. Clone size is stated in some rows and not others, as once, few, many or a class when expanded.

j_call: TRBJ2-1; v_call: TRBV6-1; clone_size: once; d_call: NA; cdr3_aa: CASSAPRYEQFF; cdr3_nt: TGTGCCAGCAGTGCTCCTAGATATGAGCAGTTCTTC
j_call: TRBJ2-5; v_call: TRBV28; clone_size: NA; d_call: TRBD2; cdr3_aa: CASSWAGREQETQYF; cdr3_nt: TGTGCCAGCAGCTGGGCGGGGAGGGAACAAGAGACCCAGTACTTC
j_call: TRBJ1-1; v_call: TRBV19; clone_size: NA; d_call: NA; cdr3_aa: CASRDSLNTEAFF; cdr3_nt: TGTGCCAGTAGAGACAGCTTGAACACTGAAGCTTTCTTT
j_call: TRBJ2-2; v_call: TRBV11-3; clone_size: NA; d_call: NA; cdr3_aa: CASGRGGRDTGELFF; cdr3_nt: TGTGCCAGCGGAAGGGGGGGGAGGGACACCGGGGAGCTGTTTTTT
j_call: TRBJ1-1; v_call: TRBV6-5; clone_size: NA; d_call: TRBD1; cdr3_aa: CASRPGQGFAEAFF; cdr3_nt: TGTGCCAGCAGGCCCGGACAGGGATTCGCTGAAGCTTTCTTT
j_call: TRBJ2-7; v_call: TRBV27; clone_size: NA; d_call: NA; cdr3_aa: CASSLRTGKGEQYF; cdr3_nt: TGTGCCAGCAGTTTACGCACAGGAAAGGGGGAGCAGTACTTC
j_call: TRBJ2-3; v_call: TRBV27; clone_size: NA; d_call: NA; cdr3_aa: CASRIGKTSTDTQYF; cdr3_nt: TGTGCCAGCAGGATCGGGAAGACAAGCACAGATACGCAGTATTTT
j_call: TRBJ2-2; v_call: TRBV11-3; clone_size: NA; d_call: TRBD2; cdr3_aa: CASSGLAGGLGGELFF; cdr3_nt: TGTGCCAGCAGCGGATTAGCGGGAGGGCTGGGCGGGGAGCTGTTTTTT
j_call: TRBJ1-2; v_call: TRBV4-1; clone_size: NA; d_call: TRBD1; cdr3_aa: CASSQPRDRLYGYTF; cdr3_nt: TGCGCCAGCAGCCAGCCCCGGGACAGACTCTATGGCTACACCTTC
j_call: TRBJ2-5; v_call: TRBV4-1; clone_size: NA; d_call: TRBD2; cdr3_aa: CASSQATSMGSETQYF; cdr3_nt: TGCGCCAGCAGCCAGGCGACTAGCATGGGTTCAGAGACCCAGTACTTC
j_call: TRBJ1-5; v_call: TRBV19; clone_size: once; d_call: TRBD1; cdr3_aa: CASSPVGQGAQQPQHF; cdr3_nt: TGTGCCAGTAGCCCTGTTGGGCAGGGGGCTCAACAGCCCCAGCATTTT